A single sample is the source of the 28 T cell receptor beta chains below, sequenced in a study of T cell responses to AZD1222 COVID-19 vaccine. Generated by immunoSEQ multiplex PCR, the TCRdb table keeps only in-frame clones and is missing some. Among approximately 74,000 clones listed, more than 80% were seen once. Specimen: peripheral blood, collected on day 0 of AZD1222 vaccination. Source of these receptors: an adult in good health.

This chain joins TRBV7-9 and TRBJ1-6, with 10 nucleotides matching TRBD1. The J segment lost 7 bases and the V segment lost 5 bases, leaving 5 bases of the junction unmatched. Germline values: CDR1 SEHNR, CDR2 FQNEAQ (reference sequence). The CDR3 has 15 residues. This chain's CDR3 is CASSPDRGFNSPLHF. CDR3 DNA: TGTGCCAGCAGCCCGGACAGGGGGTTCAATTCACCCCTCCACTTT.

The rearrangement links TRBV5-8 to TRBJ2-7; the D call may be TRBD1 or TRBD2 (6 bases each). V lost 5 bases to trimming and J lost 6 bases, with 15 bases between them. CDR3 length: 13 amino acids. Germline CDR1 reads SGHTS; CDR2 reads YDEGEE. The CDR3 region is CASRRTGASEQYF. The CDR3 DNA follows: TGTGCCAGCAGACGAACGGGGGCCAGCGAGCAGTACTTC.

This clone has only a few counts. The chain carries TRBV9 and TRBJ2-2; D uncertain. The CDR3 sequence is 14 residues long. Germline-derived CDR1 and CDR2 are SGDLS and YYNGEE. The ends were cut back, 0 bases at V and 6 bases at J, with 9 bases in the middle. CDR3 in amino acids: CASSVEYRAGELFF. CDR3 coding DNA: TGTGCCAGCAGCGTAGAGTATAGGGCCGGGGAGCTGTTTTTT. Supplemented by reference TRBV9 and TRBJ2-2, the full variable domain reads DSGVTQTPKHLITATGQRVTLRCSPRSGDLSVYWYQQSLDQGLQFLIQYYNGEERAKGNILERFSAQQFPDLHSELNLSSLELGDSALYFCASSVEYRAGELFFGEGSRLTVL.

CDR3 residues: CAWRTVYEQYF. For the CDR3, the DNA is TGTGCCTGGAGAACAGTCTACGAGCAGTACTTC. The rearrangement joins TRBV30 to TRBJ2-7; D gene unclear. The germline CDR1 and CDR2 sequences are GTSNPN and SVGIG (reference sequence). V shed 3 bases and J shed 3 bases, with 6 bases lying between them. This CDR3 has 11 residues.

This chain joins TRBV7-3 and TRBJ2-5; D perhaps matches TRBD1 (5 bases). The germline V gene has CDR1 SGHTA and CDR2 FQGTGA. The V and J ends lost 2 bases and 2 bases respectively, with 9 bases between them. The CDR3 loop spans 14 amino acids. CDR3 sequence (DNA): TGTGCCAGCAGCTTATCCTCAGGGCAAGAGACCCAGTACTTC. Amino acids: CASSLSSGQETQYF.

The CDR3 spells CASSTASTDTQYF. The DNA for the CDR3 is TGCGCCAGCAGTACGGCAAGCACAGATACGCAGTATTTT. The V call is TRBV5-1, the J call TRBJ2-3; D remains ambiguous. The germline V and J ends were trimmed by 5 bases and 0 bases, with 7 bases remaining between them. From germline, CDR1 is SGHRS and CDR2 YFSETQ. The CDR3 has 13 residues.

This chain links TRBV28 with TRBJ2-2; 14 bases are shared with TRBD2. The CDR3 contains 17 residues. Germline V gene sequence: CDR1 MDHEN, CDR2 SYDVKM. V shed 7 bases, J shed 3 bases, and the junction held 7 bases outside the gene matches. CDR3 amino acids: CASTPGLAGVDTGELFF. DNA for the CDR3: TGTGCCAGCACCCCGGGACTAGCGGGAGTTGACACCGGGGAGCTGTTTTTT. The whole variable domain, filled in from reference TRBV28 and TRBJ2-2, reads DVKVTQSSRYLVKRTGEKVFLECVQDMDHENMFWYRQDPGLGLRLIYFSYDVKMKEKGDIPEGYSVSREKKERFSLILESASTNQTSMYLCASTPGLAGVDTGELFFGEGSRLTVL.

This chain connects TRBV7-3 to TRBJ2-6; maybe TRBD1 (6 bases). The CDR3 spans 17 residues. Germline V gene lookup returns CDR1 SGHTA and CDR2 FQGTGA. V lost 0 bases and J 1 base, leaving 10 bases between the germline ends. The CDR3 bases are TGTGCCAGCAGCTTAACCGCAGGGGCGTCTGGGGCCAACGTCCTGACTTTC. Translation gives CASSLTAGASGANVLTF. The whole variable domain, remainder taken from reference TRBV7-3 and TRBJ2-6, is GAGVSQTPSNKVTEKGKYVELRCDPISGHTALYWYRQSLGQGPEFLIYFQGTGAADDSGLPNDRFFAVRPEGSVSTLKIQRTERGDSAVYLCASSLTAGASGANVLTFGAGSRLTVL.

V usage is TRBV5-1 and J usage is TRBJ2-2; perhaps TRBD2 as D (6 bases). The CDR3 loop spans 15 amino acids. Trimming removed 0 bases at V and 0 bases at J, with 6 bases between. Germline V gene sequence: CDR1 SGHRS, CDR2 YFSETQ. The chain's CDR3 is CASSLGEANTGELFF. The DNA of the CDR3 is TGCGCCAGCAGCTTGGGGGAGGCGAACACCGGGGAGCTGTTTTTT.

The CDR3 here is CASSFSSDTPYEQYF. CDR3 bases: TGCGCCAGCAGCTTCAGTTCTGACACCCCCTACGAGCAGTACTTC. This sequence joins TRBV5-1 and TRBJ2-7; no reliable D call. CDR3 length: 15 amino acids. V was pared by 2 bases and J by 2 bases, with 14 bases between. Germline values: CDR1 SGHRS, CDR2 YFSETQ.

The rearrangement uses TRBV2 and TRBJ2-1; D ambiguous. Trimming cost V 3 bases and J 9 bases, with 6 bases left between them. Germline loops: CDR1 SNHLY, CDR2 FYNNEI. CDR3 length: 11 residues. The CDR3: CASSDGGEQFF. The CDR3 nucleotides are TGTGCCAGCAGTGATGGTGGTGAGCAGTTCTTC.

The V and J genes are TRBV19 and TRBJ1-1, with D uncertain. This CDR3 region has 15 residues. V was trimmed by 8 bases and J by 1 base, leaving 17 bases between them. CDR1 is LNHDA, CDR2 SQIVND, per germline (reference sequence). The CDR3 region is CASRKAVYGNTEAFF. The CDR3 DNA is TGTGCCAGTCGAAAAGCGGTGTACGGGAACACTGAAGCTTTCTTT.

There are a few counts of this clone. The chain is built from TRBV6-4 and TRBJ1-5; D is undetermined. V was clipped by 5 bases and J by 7 bases, with 12 bases between them. This CDR3 contains 13 residues. The germline CDR1 and CDR2 sequences are MRHNA and SNTAGT. The CDR3 DNA reads TGTGCCAGCAGTTTTAATTTTGGACAGCCCCAGCATTTT. Protein: CASSFNFGQPQHF.

V is TRBV7-3 and J is TRBJ2-2, with no clear D. There are 12 residues in the CDR3. Trimming shortened V by 5 bases and J by 5 bases, and 6 bases separated the two germline ends. Germline V gene data show CDR1 as SGHTA and CDR2 as FQGTGA. The CDR3 protein is CASSLKTGELFF. In nucleotides, the CDR3 is TGTGCCAGCAGCCTCAAAACCGGGGAGCTGTTTTTT.

The chain employs TRBV7-3 and TRBJ1-1; D is unclear. Germline V gives CDR1 SGHTA, CDR2 FQGTGA. Trimming took off 5 bases at V and 2 bases at J, with 12 bases between the two ends. The CDR3 runs 14 residues. This CDR3 reads CASSPMTDNTEAFF. CDR3 nucleotides: TGTGCCAGCAGCCCAATGACGGATAACACTGAAGCTTTCTTT.

V and J are TRBV7-2 and TRBJ1-6; no firm D call. With 2 bases removed from V and 9 bases from J, the gap between germline ends came to 11 bases. Germline CDR1 reads SGHTA; CDR2 reads FQGNSA. CDR3 length: 14 residues. The CDR3 bases are TGTGCCAGCAGCTTAACCGGGGAGGGTTCACCCCTCCACTTT. Its translation is CASSLTGEGSPLHF. Supplemented by reference TRBV7-2 and TRBJ1-6, the full variable domain reads GAGVSQSPSNKVTEKGKDVELRCDPISGHTALYWYRQSLGQGLEFLIYFQGNSAPDKSGLPSDRFSAERTGGSVSTLTIQRTQQEDSAVYLCASSLTGEGSPLHFGNGTRLTVT.

The gene calls are TRBV4-2 and TRBJ1-2; TRBD1 is a possible D gene (6 bases). Germline V gene sequence: CDR1 LGHNA, CDR2 YNFKEQ. V lost 1 base to trimming and J lost 6 bases, with 12 bases between them. This CDR3 is 14 amino acids long. CDR3 sequence reads: CASSQVGGRNGYTF. The CDR3 DNA sequence: TGTGCCAGCAGCCAAGTCGGGGGGCGGAATGGCTACACCTTC.

The chain has TRBV28 and TRBJ2-1; weak D call: TRBD2 (6 bases). The germline gives CDR1 MDHEN, CDR2 SYDVKM. V was clipped by 7 bases and J by 4 bases, with 20 bases between them. CDR3 length: 16 amino acids. CDR3: CASNTGTRRAYNEQFF. The CDR3 DNA is TGTGCCAGCAATACTGGGACTCGTCGGGCATACAATGAGCAGTTCTTC.

J is TRBJ1-4 and V is TRBV30, with D maybe TRBD1 (5 bases). The germline CDR1 and CDR2 sequences are GTSNPN and SVGIG (reference sequence). Trimming left V 2 bases short and J 5 bases short, with 9 bases between. The CDR3 has 13 amino acids. Here the CDR3 DNA reads TGTGCCTGGAGTCTGCAGGGCAATGAAAAACTGTTTTTT. It yields the protein CAWSLQGNEKLFF.

This clone appeared once. The rearrangement links TRBV28 to TRBJ1-5; D is undetermined. In germline, CDR1 is MDHEN, CDR2 SYDVKM. Trimming pared 0 bases from V and 0 bases from J, leaving 9 bases between. The CDR3 totals 16 residues. This CDR3 reads CASSLWSNFSNQPQHF. The CDR3 DNA reads as TGTGCCAGCAGTTTATGGTCAAACTTTAGCAATCAGCCCCAGCATTTT.

The sample holds a few counts of this clone. The chain carries TRBV7-9 and TRBJ1-5; D gene uncertain. This CDR3 contains 13 residues. Trimming stripped 8 bases from V and 3 bases from J, with 11 bases between. Germline V gene sequence: CDR1 SEHNR, CDR2 FQNEAQ (reference sequence). The CDR3 sequence is CASALTSNQPQHF. CDR3 bases: TGTGCCAGCGCCCTGACGTCCAATCAGCCCCAGCATTTT.

As to this clone: Different DNA sequences within this sample yield the same CDR3. The chain recombines TRBV4-1 with TRBJ1-5; D is uncertain. Germline V CDR1 and CDR2: MGHRA, YSYEKL. The ends were cut back, 2 bases at V and 5 bases at J, with 7 bases in the middle. The CDR3 length is 13 residues. The CDR3 sequence is CASSQLSDQPQHF. Here the CDR3 DNA reads TGCGCCAGCAGCCAATTGAGTGATCAGCCCCAGCATTTT.

The sample holds one count of this clone. The chain recombines TRBV7-9 with TRBJ1-5; D is unclear. In germline, CDR1 is SEHNR, CDR2 FQNEAQ (reference sequence). The CDR3 runs to 13 residues. Trimming shortened V by 5 bases and J by 3 bases, and 8 bases separated the two germline ends. This CDR3 reads CASSLSNNQPQHF. The CDR3, as DNA: TGTGCCAGCAGCCTCAGTAACAATCAGCCCCAGCATTTT.

The V gene is TRBV14, the J gene TRBJ1-2; 9 bases align to TRBD1. The germline V gene has CDR1 SGHDN and CDR2 FVKESK. The CDR3 runs 13 residues. J gave up 8 bases and V 2 bases, and 3 bases lay outside the gene matches. The CDR3 DNA sequence: TGTGCCAGCAGCCAAAATACAGGGGGCGGCTACACCTTC. It yields the protein CASSQNTGGGYTF.

The chain joins TRBV2 to TRBJ2-3; 9 bases are shared with TRBD2. From germline, CDR1 is SNHLY and CDR2 FYNNEI. This CDR3 is 15 amino acids long. Trimming cost V 7 bases and J 6 bases; bases outside gene matches: 11. The CDR3 region is CASTGIAGEWDTQYF. The CDR3 DNA follows: TGTGCCAGCACAGGGATAGCGGGAGAGTGGGATACGCAGTATTTT.

In this sample, this clone turned up once. This sequence joins TRBV30 and TRBJ2-1, with no clear D. In germline, CDR1 is GTSNPN, CDR2 SVGIG (reference sequence). The CDR3 is 11 residues long. V lost 6 bases and J 4 bases, leaving 7 bases between the germline ends. CDR3 bases: TGTGCCTGCCTCCGTTACAATGAGCAGTTCTTC. This encodes CACLRYNEQFF. Complete variable domain (other parts from reference TRBV30 and TRBJ2-1): SQTIHQWPATLVQPVGSPLSLECTVEGTSNPNLYWYRQAAGRGLQLLFYSVGIGQISSEVPQNLSASRPQDRQFILSSKKLLLSDSGFYLCACLRYNEQFFGPGTRLTVL.

A few counts support this clone. This chain connects TRBV10-3 to TRBJ1-1, with 7 bases fitting TRBD1. The CDR3 spans 13 residues. Trimming removed 6 bases from V and 3 bases from J; junction bases left unmatched: 4. CDR1 is ENHRY and CDR2 is SYGVKD in the germline V gene. This CDR3 reads CAIRRGLDTEAFF. CDR3 bases: TGTGCCATCAGGAGGGGGCTCGACACTGAAGCTTTCTTT.

The chain couples TRBV24-1 to TRBJ1-1; D is unresolved. The CDR3 runs 13 residues. Germline V gives CDR1 KGHDR, CDR2 SFDVKD. V was cut by 2 bases and J by 7 bases, with 10 bases left in between. In DNA form, the CDR3 reads TGTGCCACCAGTGATTGGTGGGAGGTTGAAGCTTTCTTT. It specifies CATSDWWEVEAFF.